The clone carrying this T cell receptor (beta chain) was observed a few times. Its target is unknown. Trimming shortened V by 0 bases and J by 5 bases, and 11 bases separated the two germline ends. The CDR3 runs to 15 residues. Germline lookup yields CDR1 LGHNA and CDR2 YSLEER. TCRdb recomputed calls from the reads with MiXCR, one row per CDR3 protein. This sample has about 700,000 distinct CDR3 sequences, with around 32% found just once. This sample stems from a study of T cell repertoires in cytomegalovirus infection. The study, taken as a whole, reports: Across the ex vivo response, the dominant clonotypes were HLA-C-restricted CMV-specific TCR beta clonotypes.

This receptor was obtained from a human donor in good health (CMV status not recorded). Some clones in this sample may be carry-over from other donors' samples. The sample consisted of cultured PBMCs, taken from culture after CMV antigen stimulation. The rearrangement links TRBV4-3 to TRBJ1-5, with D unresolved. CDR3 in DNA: TGCGCCAGCAGCCAAGATGCAGGTGCTCATCAGCCCCAGCATTTT. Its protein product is CASSQDAGAHQPQHF.